This T cell receptor beta chain was recorded in a study of graft-versus-host responses after intestinal transplantation. CDR3 length equals 15 residues. Trimming pared 1 base from V and 2 bases from J, leaving 9 bases between. The germline V gene has CDR1 MNHEY and CDR2 SMNVEV (reference sequence). Generated by immunoSEQ multiplex PCR, the TCRdb table keeps only in-frame clones and is missing some. The table includes tens of thousands of clones, 75% to 95% detected once. As for this clone: Its specificity is unknown.

The gene calls are TRBV27 and TRBJ2-1; the D gene is possibly TRBD1 (5 bases). The receptor was isolated from a human donor who received an intestinal transplant. The source material was unstimulated CD8+ T cells sorted from spleen or lymph node cells, sampled before intestinal transplant. The CDR3 coding sequence is TGTGCCAGCAGTTTATGGGGCAGGGCCTACAATGAGCAGTTCTTC. This sequence encodes CASSLWGRAYNEQFF.